The 30 T cell receptor beta chains reported below all come from one sample, sequenced in a study of spatial heterogeneity in lung cancer (dated by TCRdb to the late 2010s). The library was produced with 5' RACE. Sequencing was performed on a NextSeq 500. Using fastp trimming at Q25 and MiXCR clonotype assembly, TCRdb reanalyzed the public sequencing data and kept in-frame beta chains. Rows are combined by CDR3 protein, so each entry shows the most common genes and DNA. The sample table lists approximately 92,000 distinct CDR3 sequences, 9.5% to 15% of them with a count of one. The ten largest clones take up over 40% of the sample. The sample's time point, from its label and the paper: sample taken at primary tumor resection. This specimen consisted of PBMCs, obtained at surgery. These receptors were collected from a male donor with early-stage non-small cell lung cancer.

This clonotype showed up many times. The DNA for the CDR3 is TGTGCCAGCAGCAGCTATCAGTTAGGTGAGCAGTTCTTC. Translated: CASSSYQLGEQFF. The chain carries TRBV7-2 and TRBJ2-1; unclear D gene. This CDR3 is built from 13 residues. V lost 5 bases, J lost 9 bases, and 14 bases lay in between. The germline CDR1 and CDR2 sequences are SGHTA and FQGNSA.

The sample holds many counts of this clonotype. This chain uses TRBV28 with TRBJ1-3, with D possibly matching TRBD1 (6 bases). The CDR3 has 18 amino acids. Trimming pared 6 bases from V and 0 bases from J, leaving 21 bases between. Germline V lookup: CDR1 MDHEN, CDR2 SYDVKM. The CDR3 bases are TGTGCCAGCAGAACTCGATATGAACGGACAGCCTCTGGAAACACCATATATTTT. It translates to CASRTRYERTASGNTIYF.

This clonotype occurred a few times. The chain joins TRBV28 to TRBJ2-4, with 8 bases matching TRBD2. From germline, CDR1 is MDHEN and CDR2 SYDVKM. This CDR3 contains 15 residues. J lost 2 bases, V lost 5 bases, and 5 bases had no gene match. Here the CDR3 reads CASSPGGVTKNIQYF. In DNA, the CDR3 is TGTGCCAGCAGTCCGGGAGGGGTAACCAAAAACATTCAGTACTTC.

The genes are TRBV28 and TRBJ2-1, with 7 bases that match TRBD1. CDR1 and CDR2 (germline): MDHEN, SYDVKM. This CDR3 has 11 amino acids. Losses at the gene ends were 6 bases for V and 13 bases for J; bases not matched to a gene: 6. The CDR3 loop is CASRTGDRQFF. In DNA form, the CDR3 reads TGTGCCAGCAGAACCGGGGACAGACAGTTCTTC.

The rearrangement joins TRBV5-4 to TRBJ2-5, with 7 bases fitting TRBD2. J lost 4 bases, V lost 1 base, and 1 base had no gene match. Germline CDR1 and CDR2: SGHNT and YYREEE (reference sequence). The CDR3 contains 13 residues. The DNA for the CDR3 is TGTGCCAGCAGCTTGTGGGGGGGAGAGACCCAGTACTTC. Its translation is CASSLWGGETQYF.

This clonotype occurred a few times. This CDR3 is CASSPGTRANYGYTF. In DNA, the CDR3 is TGTGCCAGCAGTCCCGGAACGCGAGCCAACTATGGCTACACCTTC. The chain uses TRBV27 and TRBJ1-2, with D unresolved. Between the trimmed V and J ends, which lost 5 bases and 2 bases, there was a span of 15 bases. Looked up from germline, CDR1 is MNHEY and CDR2 is SMNVEV (reference sequence). The CDR3 is 15 residues long.

The genes are TRBV20-1 and TRBJ1-1, with unresolved D. CDR1 and CDR2 (germline): DFQATT, SNEGSKA (reference sequence). The V gene lost 0 bases and the J gene lost 0 bases, with 8 bases spanning the gap. The CDR3 contains 14 residues. The CDR3 DNA reads as TGCAGTGCTAGAGATCCAGAAATGAACACTGAAGCTTTCTTT. It encodes CSARDPEMNTEAFF.

This chain links TRBV9 with TRBJ2-1; 7 nucleotides line up with TRBD1. In germline, CDR1 is SGDLS, CDR2 YYNGEE. This CDR3 is 15 amino acids long. Trimming took 0 bases from V and 6 from J; bases not matched to a gene: 6. CDR3 sequence reads: CASSVAGGEFNEQFF. The CDR3 DNA follows: TGTGCCAGCAGCGTAGCAGGGGGAGAGTTCAATGAGCAGTTCTTC.

The V gene is TRBV7-9, the J gene TRBJ1-1; D remains ambiguous. V lost 0 bases, J lost 4 bases, and 9 bases lay in between. CDR3 size: 14 residues. Germline CDR1 and CDR2: SEHNR and FQNEAQ (reference sequence). The CDR3 protein is CASSLAQVFTEAFF. In DNA, the CDR3 is TGTGCCAGCAGCTTAGCGCAAGTCTTCACTGAAGCTTTCTTT.

The gene calls are TRBV4-3 and TRBJ2-1; D is unresolved. Germline CDR1 reads LGHNA; CDR2 reads YSLEER. V lost 1 base and J lost 8, with 21 bases in between. This CDR3 region has 17 residues. CDR3 sequence: CASSQAYRKSPIDEQFF. The CDR3 bases are TGCGCCAGCAGCCAAGCGTATCGGAAGAGCCCCATCGATGAGCAGTTCTTC.

This clonotype was recorded many times. The chain employs TRBV10-2 and TRBJ1-5; D is uncertain. CDR1 is WSHSY and CDR2 is SAAADI in the germline V gene. Trimming took 5 bases from V and 9 from J, leaving 14 bases between them. This CDR3 is 13 amino acids long. The CDR3 region has the DNA TGCGCCAGCAGTAGACAAACCCGATCGCCCCAGCATTTT. As protein: CASSRQTRSPQHF.

This clonotype has a handful of counts. V is TRBV27 and J is TRBJ1-5, with D perhaps TRBD1 (5 bases). With 5 bases removed from V and 9 bases from J, the gap between germline ends came to 17 bases. This CDR3 comprises 14 residues. Looked up from germline, CDR1 is MNHEY and CDR2 is SMNVEV (reference sequence). Here the CDR3 DNA reads TGTGCCAGCAGTACCACGTACGGGGGACTGCCCCAGCATTTT. Its translation is CASSTTYGGLPQHF.

This chain connects TRBV27 to TRBJ1-4; D remains ambiguous. Trimming took off 2 bases at V and 4 bases at J, with 8 bases between the two ends. This CDR3 is 14 amino acids long. In germline, CDR1 is MNHEY, CDR2 SMNVEV (reference sequence). For the CDR3, the DNA is TGTGCCAGCAGTTTAACAGTCAATAATGAAAAACTGTTTTTT. It translates to CASSLTVNNEKLFF.

This clonotype was counted a few times. The chain employs TRBV12-3 or TRBV12-4 and TRBJ1-1, with D tentatively TRBD1 (5 bases). V lost 7 bases, J lost 0 bases, and 9 bases lay in between. The CDR3 has 13 residues. CDR3 DNA sequence: TGTGCCAGCATCGACAGCATGAACACTGAAGCTTTCTTT. The encoded protein is CASIDSMNTEAFF.

There are many counts of this clonotype. The V gene is TRBV12-3 or TRBV12-4, the J gene TRBJ2-7; 9 nucleotides align to TRBD1. V trimming: 6 bases; J trimming: 7 bases; junction bases outside the gene matches: 4. The CDR3 is 12 amino acids. This chain's CDR3 is CASRDRGREQYF. CDR3 DNA sequence: TGTGCCAGCAGGGACAGGGGAAGGGAGCAGTACTTC.

Many counts were recorded for this clonotype. The chain combines TRBV13 with TRBJ1-2; D unclear. Germline CDR1 and CDR2: PRHDT and FYEKMQ (reference sequence). This CDR3 has 12 amino acids. Trimming pared 5 bases from V and 9 bases from J, leaving 13 bases between. The CDR3 nucleotides are TGTGCCAGCAGCGATAGACGGTCTAGCTACACCTTC. It yields the protein CASSDRRSSYTF.

This clonotype came up many times. The chain couples TRBV7-2 to TRBJ1-3; D not resolved. Germline CDR1 reads SGHTA; CDR2 reads FQGNSA. The CDR3 is 14 residues long. V lost 1 base and J lost 0, with 4 bases in between. CDR3 nucleotides: TGTGCCAGCAGCTTAGGGGTCTCTGGAAACACCATATATTTT. Its translation: CASSLGVSGNTIYF.

In nucleotides, the CDR3 is TGCGCCAGCAGCCAAGACGGGGGACTGGCCACCGGGGAGCTGTTTTTT. This translates into CASSQDGGLATGELFF. This sequence joins TRBV4-1 and TRBJ2-2, with D perhaps matching TRBD2 (6 bases). The ends were cut back, 0 bases at V and 4 bases at J, with 12 bases in the middle. From germline, CDR1 is MGHRA and CDR2 YSYEKL. The CDR3 covers 16 residues.

In the case of this clonotype: At one end the junction does not follow the germline gene, possibly because of a read error. The V gene is TRBV4-1, the J gene TRBJ1-1; D gene ambiguous. Germline values: CDR1 MGHRA, CDR2 YSYEKL. The CDR3 is made up of 15 amino acids. In DNA form, the CDR3 reads TGCGTCAGCAGCCAAGCCGAAAGACGACGTCCTGAAGCTTTCTTT. As protein: CVSSQAERRRPEAFF.

This clonotype has a handful of counts. The chain uses TRBV10-3 and TRBJ2-2; 8 bases match TRBD1. V lost 2 bases to trimming and J lost 5 bases; unmatched junction nucleotides: 4. The CDR3 totals 15 residues. CDR1 is ENHRY, CDR2 SYGVKD, per germline. In DNA, the CDR3 is TGTGCCATCAGTGAGCAGGGGGCGTGGACCGGGGAGCTGTTTTTT. Its protein product is CAISEQGAWTGELFF.

The sample holds a few counts of this clonotype. The rearrangement joins TRBV5-5 to TRBJ1-4, with D hard to call. The CDR3 covers 14 residues. V was pared by 2 bases and J by 4 bases, with 9 bases between. Germline values: CDR1 SGHKS, CDR2 YYEKEE (reference sequence). The CDR3 is CASSFRLYNEKLFF. The CDR3 nucleotides read TGTGCCAGCAGCTTCCGCCTTTATAATGAAAAACTGTTTTTT.

This clonotype is classed as medium-sized. This chain links TRBV7-2 with TRBJ2-1; D assignment may be TRBD1 or TRBD2 (5 bases each). Germline lookup yields CDR1 SGHTA and CDR2 FQGNSA. V lost 4 bases and J 9 bases, leaving 16 bases between the germline ends. The CDR3 loop spans 14 amino acids. The chain's CDR3 is CASSSPGGFGEQFF. The CDR3 bases are TGTGCCAGCAGCTCGCCTGGGGGATTCGGTGAGCAGTTCTTC.

A few counts support this clonotype. The V call is TRBV5-6, the J call TRBJ1-6; D not resolved. V lost 4 bases and J 15 bases, leaving 17 bases between the germline ends. Germline CDR1 is SGHDT and CDR2 is YYEEEE. CDR3 length: 13 amino acids. CDR3 amino acids: CASSIRTGELLHF. CDR3 DNA: TGTGCCAGCAGCATCCGGACGGGAGAACTCCTCCACTTT.

This clonotype showed up just a few times. The chain carries TRBV6-5 and TRBJ2-1; 11 bases agree with TRBD2. Germline V lookup: CDR1 MNHEY, CDR2 SVGAGI. The CDR3 runs 16 residues. J lost 4 bases, V lost 4 bases, and 6 bases had no gene match. CDR3: CASSLRLAGRYNEQFF. CDR3 bases: TGTGCCAGCAGTTTGAGACTAGCGGGGCGATACAATGAGCAGTTCTTC.

This clonotype was counted at least ten times. The chain is built from TRBV7-2 and TRBJ1-5, with D possibly matching TRBD1 (6 bases). Germline assignment: CDR1 SGHTA and CDR2 FQGNSA. The CDR3 has 16 residues. Trimming cost V 5 bases and J 2 bases, with 16 bases left between them. CDR3 nucleotides: TGTGCCAGCAGCATTATACAGGGCCCGGGCAATCAGCCCCAGCATTTT. Amino acids: CASSIIQGPGNQPQHF.

This clonotype showed up many times. J is TRBJ2-3 and V is TRBV7-2; D perhaps matches TRBD2 (5 bases). This CDR3 comprises 15 residues. Germline V gives CDR1 SGHTA, CDR2 FQGNSA. Deletions cut 5 bases from V and 3 bases from J, with 15 bases between. The chain's CDR3 is CASSVFPGLTDTQYF. CDR3 DNA sequence: TGTGCCAGCAGCGTTTTCCCGGGATTAACAGATACGCAGTATTTT.

V gene TRBV20-1 combines with J gene TRBJ1-2; 9 bases fit TRBD1. The CDR3 length is 12 residues. The junction had 3 bases not matched to a gene; V was cut back by 7 bases and J by 3 bases. The V gene's germline CDR1 is DFQATT and CDR2 SNEGSKA (reference sequence). The CDR3 here is CSVRTGDYGYTF. In DNA form, the CDR3 reads TGCAGTGTTCGGACAGGGGACTATGGCTACACCTTC.

This clonotype appeared a few times. The chain's CDR3 is CASSLVEGDEQYF. The CDR3 coding sequence is TGTGCCAGCAGCTTAGTCGAGGGCGACGAGCAGTACTTC. The rearrangement uses TRBV7-6 and TRBJ2-7, with D tentatively TRBD2 (5 bases). Germline loops: CDR1 SGHVS, CDR2 FNYEAQ. This CDR3 is built from 13 residues. With 1 base removed from V and 5 bases from J, the gap between germline ends came to 9 bases.

This clonotype was seen once. This may arise from a read error, as a much more abundant clone is one base away. The V call is TRBV5-5, the J call TRBJ1-1, with D unclear. Between the trimmed V and J ends, which lost 2 bases and 13 bases, there was a span of 15 bases. CDR3 length: 12 residues. Germline loops: CDR1 SGHKS, CDR2 YYEKEE (reference sequence). CDR3 coding DNA: TGTGCCAGCAGCTTACCCGATGCGATTGATTTCTTT. Its protein product is CASSLPDAIDFF.

This clonotype was counted many times. V usage is TRBV5-6 and J usage is TRBJ1-5, with D tentatively TRBD1 (5 bases). The length of the CDR3 is 13 residues. The germline V and J ends were trimmed by 2 bases and 4 bases, with 7 bases remaining between them. The V gene's germline CDR1 is SGHDT and CDR2 YYEEEE. CDR3 region: CASSFGGNQPQHF. Written as DNA, the CDR3 is TGTGCCAGCAGCTTCGGGGGGAATCAGCCCCAGCATTTT.